The 7 T cell receptor beta chains reported below all come from one sample, sequenced in a study of technical replicates of blood from a few donors. Assay: immunoSEQ multiplex PCR; the TCRdb copy retains only in-frame clones and omits some. The top ten hold around 10% of the sample, which has about 17,000 clones, 82% seen once. Sequenced material: PBMCs. These TCRs come from a human donor in good health. Some clones in this sample may be carry-over from other donors' samples.

This clone rates as medium-sized. V gene TRBV15 combines with J gene TRBJ2-7, with D perhaps TRBD2 (5 bases). The CDR3 contains 18 residues. Trimming removed 0 bases at V and 3 bases at J, with 21 bases between. Germline V gene data show CDR1 as LNHNV and CDR2 as YYDKDF (reference sequence). CDR3 nucleotide sequence: TGTGCCACCAGCAGAGAAAGATACCCCTACGGGATGGGCTACGAGCAGTACTTC. Translation: CATSRERYPYGMGYEQYF.

This rearrangement joins TRBV9 to TRBJ2-5; 10 bases map to TRBD2. With 1 base clipped from V and 4 bases from J, the junction kept 4 bases outside the gene matches. The CDR3 loop spans 15 amino acids. Germline-derived CDR1 and CDR2 are SGDLS and YYNGEE. The CDR3 sequence is CASSVRSGRGETQYF. The CDR3 nucleotides read TGTGCCAGCAGCGTACGAAGCGGGAGGGGAGAGACCCAGTACTTC.

The chain is built from TRBV6-5 and TRBJ2-3; 8 bases map to TRBD1. Germline trimming cut 0 bases from V and 6 bases from J; bases unmatched to any gene: 8. The CDR3 is 16 residues long. CDR1 is MNHEY, CDR2 SVGAGI, per germline. The CDR3 nucleotides read TGTGCCAGCAGTTACTCGGGCAGGGGGCTTGGGGATACGCAGTATTTT. This sequence encodes CASSYSGRGLGDTQYF.

V gene TRBV9 combines with J gene TRBJ1-4; no clear D. The CDR3 runs to 14 residues. Germline loops: CDR1 SGDLS, CDR2 YYNGEE. V lost 3 bases and J lost 8, with 14 bases in between. The CDR3 sequence is CASSGGWSVEKLFF. CDR3 nucleotide sequence: TGTGCCAGCAGCGGAGGGTGGAGTGTAGAAAAACTGTTTTTT. Drawing the rest from reference TRBV9 and TRBJ1-4, the complete variable domain is DSGVTQTPKHLITATGQRVTLRCSPRSGDLSVYWYQQSLDQGLQFLIQYYNGEERAKGNILERFSAQQFPDLHSELNLSSLELGDSALYFCASSGGWSVEKLFFGSGTQLSVL.

V gene TRBV7-9 combines with J gene TRBJ2-1, with 8 bases that match TRBD1. Germline V gives CDR1 SEHNR, CDR2 FQNEAQ (reference sequence). Trimming cost V 7 bases and J 4 bases; bases outside gene matches: 12. The length of the CDR3 is 16 residues. CDR3 region: CASTQPGTGRYNEQFF. CDR3 DNA: TGTGCCAGCACCCAACCCGGGACAGGAAGATACAATGAGCAGTTCTTC.

This sequence joins TRBV27 and TRBJ1-1; TRBD1 matches at 7 bases. The V gene end was trimmed by 5 bases and the J gene end by 4 bases; junction bases not matched to a gene: 7. Germline CDR1 is MNHEY and CDR2 is SMNVEV (reference sequence). The CDR3 has 14 amino acids. CDR3 region: CASSPNRGSTEAFF. For the CDR3, the DNA is TGTGCCAGCAGTCCGAACAGGGGTTCCACTGAAGCTTTCTTT.

The gene calls are TRBV19 and TRBJ1-2; 11 bases align to TRBD1. This CDR3 contains 14 residues. Trimming took 6 bases from V and 5 from J; bases not matched to a gene: 5. Per the germline V gene, CDR1 is LNHDA and CDR2 is SQIVND (reference sequence). CDR3 loop: CASRSGQGDYGYTF. The DNA for the CDR3 is TGTGCCAGTAGATCGGGACAGGGGGATTATGGCTACACCTTC. The variable domain in full, with the rest retrieved from reference TRBV19 and TRBJ1-2, is DGGITQSPKYLFRKEGQNVTLSCEQNLNHDAMYWYRQDPGQGLRLIYYSQIVNDFQKGDIAEGYSVSREKKESFPLTVTSAQKNPTAFYLCASRSGQGDYGYTFGSGTRLTVV.